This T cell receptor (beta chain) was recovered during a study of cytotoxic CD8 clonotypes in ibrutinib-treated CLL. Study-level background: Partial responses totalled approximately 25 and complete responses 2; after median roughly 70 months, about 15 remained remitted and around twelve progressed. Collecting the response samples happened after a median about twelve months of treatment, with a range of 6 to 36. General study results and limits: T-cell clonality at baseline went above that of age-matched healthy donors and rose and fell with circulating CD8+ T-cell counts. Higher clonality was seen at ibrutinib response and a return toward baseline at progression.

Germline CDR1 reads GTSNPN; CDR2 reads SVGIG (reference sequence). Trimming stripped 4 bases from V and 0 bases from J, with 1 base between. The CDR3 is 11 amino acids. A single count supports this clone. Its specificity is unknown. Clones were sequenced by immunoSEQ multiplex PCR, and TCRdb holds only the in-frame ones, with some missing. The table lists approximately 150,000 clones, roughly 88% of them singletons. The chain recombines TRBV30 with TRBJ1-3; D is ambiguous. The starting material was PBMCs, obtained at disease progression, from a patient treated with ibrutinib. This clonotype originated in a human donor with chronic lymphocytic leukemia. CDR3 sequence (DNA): TGTGCCTGGAACTCTGGAAACACCATATATTTT. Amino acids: CAWNSGNTIYF.